The 29 T cell receptor beta chains given below trace back to one sample, sequenced in a study of early T cells in non-severe SARS-CoV-2 infection. TCRdb itself ran the 5' RACE reads through MiXCR, one entry per CDR3 protein. This table has some 77,000 distinct CDR3 sequences, roughly 12% appearing once. The sample here was whole blood, taken at baseline. The receptor set was obtained from an adult who was a healthcare worker with PCR-confirmed SARS-CoV-2 infection or an uninfected control (not recorded which). The donor label of this sample is uncertain.

The rearrangement uses TRBV6-6 and TRBJ1-3; TRBD1 might be the D (6 bases). The V and J ends lost 6 bases and 4 bases respectively, with 7 bases between them. Germline V CDR1 and CDR2: MNHNY, SVGAGI (reference sequence). CDR3 length: 12 amino acids. This CDR3 is CASRGTGNTIYF. CDR3 DNA sequence: TGTGCCAGCAGGGGGACAGGAAACACCATATATTTT.

This clonotype was observed many times. This chain connects TRBV28 to TRBJ2-4, with 7 bases identical to TRBD2. V lost 2 bases and J lost 0; bases outside the gene matches: 7. The CDR3 totals 17 residues. Per the germline V gene, CDR1 is MDHEN and CDR2 is SYDVKM. Here the CDR3 DNA reads TGTGCCAGCAGTTTAATAGCGGGCGGGACAGCCAAAAACATTCAGTACTTC. Translated: CASSLIAGGTAKNIQYF.

The chain combines TRBV12-3 or TRBV12-4 with TRBJ2-2; 8 nucleotides align to TRBD2. The CDR3 has 17 residues. J lost 5 bases, V lost 8 bases, and 16 bases had no gene match. In DNA, the CDR3 is TGTGCCAGCTCCCCGGACGGAGCGGGAGTACGGACCGGGGAGCTGTTTTTT. The encoded protein is CASSPDGAGVRTGELFF.

This clonotype came up a few times. CDR3 region: CASSERTDTQYF. DNA for the CDR3: TGTGCCAGCAGCGAAAGGACAGATACGCAGTATTTT. The chain employs TRBV2 and TRBJ2-3, with D uncertain. The V end lost 6 bases, the J end lost 3 bases, and 7 bases lay between the germline ends. The length of the CDR3 is 12 residues. Germline loops: CDR1 SNHLY, CDR2 FYNNEI.

This clonotype was counted many times. The V and J genes are TRBV6-6 and TRBJ2-1; weak D call: TRBD2 (5 bases). Germline CDR1 and CDR2: MNHNY and SVGAGI (reference sequence). Trimming took 7 bases from V and 4 from J, leaving 20 bases between them. The CDR3 is 16 amino acids. Here the CDR3 reads CASISGNGIKYNEQFF. The DNA of the CDR3 is TGTGCCAGCATTTCGGGTAACGGGATTAAATACAATGAGCAGTTCTTC.

This clonotype was detected ten times or more. This chain uses TRBV12-3 or TRBV12-4 with TRBJ2-5; no firm D call. The CDR3 sequence is 13 residues long. The ends were cut back, 6 bases at V and 1 base at J, with 9 bases in the middle. The CDR3 protein is CASRRLVQETQYF. The CDR3 region has the DNA TGTGCCAGCAGGAGACTCGTCCAAGAGACCCAGTACTTC.

The gene calls are TRBV6-4 and TRBJ1-6, with 8 bases fitting TRBD1. The V segment lost 6 bases and the J segment 8 bases; nucleotides outside the gene matches: 9. This CDR3 is built from 15 residues. The germline V gene has CDR1 MRHNA and CDR2 SNTAGT. DNA of the CDR3: TGTGCCAGCAGCGAAGACAGGGGACCGGATTCACCCCTCCACTTT. This encodes CASSEDRGPDSPLHF.

This clonotype turned up a few times. This chain connects TRBV12-3 or TRBV12-4 to TRBJ1-5; D unresolved. V lost 0 bases and J 2 bases, leaving 8 bases between the germline ends. This CDR3 is 15 amino acids long. The CDR3 here is CASSLAGVGNQPQHF. The CDR3 DNA is TGTGCCAGCAGTTTAGCGGGTGTTGGCAATCAGCCCCAGCATTTT.

The gene calls are TRBV12-3 or TRBV12-4 and TRBJ2-5, with 12 bases identical to TRBD2. The CDR3 length is 15 residues. V lost 2 bases to trimming and J lost 5 bases; unmatched junction nucleotides: 3. This chain's CDR3 is CASSLRLAGDETQYF. CDR3 sequence (DNA): TGTGCCAGCAGTTTAAGACTAGCGGGGGATGAGACCCAGTACTTC.

There are many counts of this clonotype. The rearrangement links TRBV7-8 to TRBJ2-1, with D unclear. Trimming pared 8 bases from V and 5 bases from J, leaving 7 bases between. The CDR3 totals 11 residues. The V gene's germline CDR1 is SGHVS and CDR2 FQNEAQ. The CDR3 sequence: CASVGNNEQFF. CDR3 bases: TGTGCCAGCGTAGGTAACAATGAGCAGTTCTTC. The variable domain in full, with the rest retrieved from reference TRBV7-8 and TRBJ2-1, is GAGVSQSPRYKVAKRGQDVALRCDPISGHVSLFWYQQALGQGPEFLTYFQNEAQLDKSGLPSDRFFAERPEGSVSTLKIQRTQQEDSAVYLCASVGNNEQFFGPGTRLTVL.

This clonotype was counted many times. The rearrangement joins TRBV5-1 to TRBJ2-7; the D gene is possibly TRBD2 (6 bases). Germline V lookup: CDR1 SGHRS, CDR2 YFSETQ. Deletions cut 0 bases from V and 3 bases from J, with 16 bases between. CDR3 length: 16 residues. In nucleotides, the CDR3 is TGCGCCAGCAGCTTGGTCGGGGGACGGTATTTCTACGAGCAGTACTTC. It encodes CASSLVGGRYFYEQYF.

This clonotype has a count of ten or more. The V and J genes are TRBV20-1 and TRBJ2-5; 9 positions agree with TRBD2. Trimming at V came to 0 bases and at J to 1 base, leaving 6 bases not matched to a gene. There are 16 residues in the CDR3. From germline, CDR1 is DFQATT and CDR2 SNEGSKA (reference sequence). CDR3 amino acids: CSARDPAGGFQETQYF. DNA for the CDR3: TGCAGTGCTAGAGATCCTGCGGGGGGGTTCCAAGAGACCCAGTACTTC.

This rearrangement joins TRBV11-2 to TRBJ2-1; D might be TRBD1 or TRBD2, each matching 6 bases. V was clipped by 4 bases and J by 14 bases, with 15 bases between them. The germline CDR1 and CDR2 sequences are SGHAT and FQNNGV. The CDR3 has 12 amino acids. The DNA for the CDR3 is TGTGCCAGCAGCTCCGACCCCGGGGGCGAGTTCTTC. This encodes CASSSDPGGEFF.

For this clonotype: In this CDR3 the conserved last residue, phenylalanine or tryptophan, is missing, so a read error is likely. No DNA is shown, since the ends of the CDR3 on it are uncertain; the CDR3 is the one TCRdb lists. This chain links TRBV12-1 with TRBJ2-7; TRBD1 was called by the table and not checked on the DNA. TRBV12-1 is classified as a pseudogene. The CDR3 comprises 9 residues, both ends counted. CDR3 in amino acids: CASSPGTSL.

The V gene is TRBV4-1, the J gene TRBJ2-1; D perhaps matches TRBD2 (6 bases). The CDR3 sequence is 19 residues long. Trimming pared 0 bases from V and 3 bases from J, leaving 21 bases between. Germline loops: CDR1 MGHRA, CDR2 YSYEKL. In DNA, the CDR3 is TGCGCCAGCAGCCAAGAACCCCCCTGGCACGGGAGTTACTACAATGAGCAGTTCTTC. Residues: CASSQEPPWHGSYYNEQFF.

This clonotype was seen at least ten times. The J gene is TRBJ2-7, the V gene TRBV18; perhaps TRBD2 as D (6 bases). Germline CDR1 KGHSH, CDR2 LQKENI. This CDR3 has 14 residues. Trimming took off 2 bases at V and 4 bases at J, with 12 bases between the two ends. The CDR3 DNA reads TGTGCCAGCTCACCAATAGCGGCATCTTACGAGCAGTACTTC. It encodes CASSPIAASYEQYF.

This clonotype showed up just a few times. This chain uses TRBV6-5 with TRBJ2-5; tentatively, D is TRBD2 (5 bases). Germline CDR1 and CDR2: MNHEY and SVGAGI. The ends were cut back, 6 bases at V and 7 bases at J, with 18 bases in the middle. The CDR3 has 14 amino acids. CDR3 region: CASRPPGGPGTQYF. The CDR3 nucleotides read TGTGCCAGCAGACCCCCTGGAGGCCCTGGGACCCAGTACTTC.

This clonotype appeared a few times. The CDR3 is CATVARGRGLGFGEQFF. The CDR3 DNA sequence: TGTGCCACCGTTGCCAGGGGGAGGGGGCTAGGTTTTGGTGAGCAGTTCTTC. The rearrangement links TRBV15 to TRBJ2-1; the D gene could be TRBD1 or TRBD2 (7 bases each). Germline V CDR1 and CDR2: LNHNV, YYDKDF (reference sequence). The CDR3 is 17 residues long. The V and J ends lost 8 bases and 9 bases respectively, with 29 bases between them. Based on the CDR3 plus reference TRBV15 and TRBJ2-1, the full variable domain is DAMVIQNPRYQVTQFGKPVTLSCSQTLNHNVMYWYQQKSSQAPKLLFHYYDKDFNNEADTPDNFQSRRPNTSFCFLDIRSPGLGDTAMYLCATVARGRGLGFGEQFFGPGTRLTVL.

V and J are TRBV14 and TRBJ2-3, with D possibly being TRBD1 (6 bases). Germline V gives CDR1 SGHDN, CDR2 FVKESK. V was clipped by 4 bases and J by 9 bases, with 17 bases between them. The CDR3 totals 14 residues. The CDR3 DNA reads as TGTGCCAGCAGCCCGACAGGAGGTTATGGAACGCAGTATTTT. Amino acid sequence: CASSPTGGYGTQYF. Combining the CDR3 with reference TRBV14 and TRBJ2-3 gives the whole variable domain EAGVTQFPSHSVIEKGQTVTLRCDPISGHDNLYWYRRVMGKEIKFLLHFVKESKQDESGMPNNRFLAERTGGTYSTLKVQPAELEDSGVYFCASSPTGGYGTQYFGPGTRLTVL.

This clonotype was picked up many times. The CDR3 sequence: CASSQSLGSVNYNEQFF. For the CDR3, the DNA is TGTGCCAGCAGCCAATCCTTGGGCTCGGTCAACTACAATGAGCAGTTCTTC. The chain employs TRBV3-1 and TRBJ2-1; D unresolved. The CDR3 runs 17 residues. V shed 2 bases and J shed 3 bases, with 17 bases lying between them. CDR1 and CDR2 (germline): LGHDT, YNNKEL (reference sequence).

The CDR3 DNA reads as TGCGCCAGCAGCACGGGACTAGCGGGAGTGGATGAGCAGTTCTTC. Protein sequence: CASSTGLAGVDEQFF. This chain uses TRBV5-1 with TRBJ2-1; 14 nucleotides agree with TRBD2. V shed 4 bases, J shed 8 bases, and the junction held 5 bases outside the gene matches. Germline values: CDR1 SGHRS, CDR2 YFSETQ. The CDR3 has 15 residues.

This clonotype was picked up many times. The chain couples TRBV5-5 to TRBJ2-3, with 8 bases aligning to TRBD1. CDR3 size: 14 residues. Trimming removed 8 bases from V and 2 bases from J; junction bases left unmatched: 7. The V gene's germline CDR1 is SGHKS and CDR2 YYEKEE (reference sequence). The CDR3 DNA reads as TGTGCCAGTTTCACAGGGGGAAACACAGATACGCAGTATTTT. Its protein product is CASFTGGNTDTQYF.

In its sample, this clonotype was seen many times. This chain connects TRBV12-3 or TRBV12-4 to TRBJ2-1; 9 bases are a match to TRBD2. With 2 bases clipped from V and 9 bases from J, the junction kept 5 bases outside the gene matches. CDR3 length: 14 residues. CDR3 region: CASSLRLAAAEQFF. DNA for the CDR3: TGTGCCAGCAGTTTAAGACTAGCGGCGGCTGAGCAGTTCTTC.

This clonotype has just a few counts. V and J are TRBV6-2 or TRBV6-3 and TRBJ1-1; D is undetermined. This CDR3 has 14 residues. Between the trimmed V and J ends, which lost 6 bases and 0 bases, there was a span of 11 bases. Germline lookup yields CDR1 MNHEY and CDR2 SVGEGT. Written as DNA, the CDR3 is TGTGCCAGCAGCCTAAGGGTCTTGAACACTGAAGCTTTCTTT. Translation gives CASSLRVLNTEAFF.

The V gene is TRBV13, the J gene TRBJ2-7; maybe TRBD2 (7 bases). V was shortened by 8 bases and J by 0 bases, with 14 bases between the two germline ends. Germline lookup yields CDR1 PRHDT and CDR2 FYEKMQ (reference sequence). CDR3 length: 14 amino acids. This CDR3 is CASSRGQVSYEQYF. The CDR3 coding sequence is TGTGCCAGCTCGCGGGGGCAAGTCTCCTACGAGCAGTACTTC.

This clonotype appeared many times. The V call is TRBV28, the J call TRBJ2-1, with D tentatively TRBD1 (5 bases). The CDR3 loop spans 15 amino acids. Germline V gives CDR1 MDHEN, CDR2 SYDVKM. V gave up 6 bases and J gave up 0 bases, with 12 bases separating them. CDR3 bases: TGTGCCAGCAGGTTGGACACCTCCTCCTACAATGAGCAGTTCTTC. It yields the protein CASRLDTSSYNEQFF.

The chain links TRBV4-1 to TRBJ1-2, with D possibly being TRBD1 (5 bases). The CDR3 is 15 residues long. Trimming removed 0 bases at V and 6 bases at J, with 14 bases between. Germline CDR1 is MGHRA and CDR2 is YSYEKL. The CDR3: CASSQEEMGGDGYTF. In nucleotides, the CDR3 is TGCGCCAGCAGCCAAGAGGAGATGGGGGGTGATGGCTACACCTTC.

V is TRBV18 and J is TRBJ2-7; D gene uncertain. CDR1 is KGHSH, CDR2 LQKENI, per germline. Trimming stripped 0 bases from V and 2 bases from J, with 5 bases between. The CDR3 runs to 13 residues. In DNA, the CDR3 is TGTGCCAGCTCACCACCATCGGCCTACGAGCAGTACTTC. Its protein is CASSPPSAYEQYF.

In this sample, this clonotype turned up a few times. The chain carries TRBV5-1 and TRBJ2-2, with 9 bases lining up with TRBD2. This CDR3 comprises 16 residues. Trimming took 5 bases from V and 2 from J; bases not matched to a gene: 7. Germline CDR1 reads SGHRS; CDR2 reads YFSETQ. The CDR3 DNA sequence: TGCGCCAGCAGGGCTAGCGGGATCCCTAACACCGGGGAGCTGTTTTTT. Its protein product is CASRASGIPNTGELFF.